This T cell receptor (beta chain) was found in a study of OX40 agonist ivuxolimab in advanced cancers. Overall study context: A partial response was reached by three patients: one with hepatocellular carcinoma and two with cutaneous melanoma.

This table comes from immunoSEQ multiplex PCR, and its TCRdb copy is limited to in-frame clones, with some not included. This sample has 70,000 or so clones, with around nine tenths found just once. V gave up 6 bases and J gave up 8 bases, with 19 bases separating them. The germline gives CDR1 PRHDT, CDR2 FYEKMQ (reference sequence). The length of the CDR3 is 15 residues. As for this clone: Its antigen is not identified.

Points from the study as a whole: Among T cells, CD8+ cells averaged more expanded clones than CD4+ cells.

The genes are TRBV13 and TRBJ1-4, with D tentatively TRBD1 (5 bases). The sequence came from an adult with an advanced solid tumor such as melanoma, head and neck, liver or kidney cancer. The starting material was CD4+ or CD8+ T cells sorted from blood, obtained in a trial of the OX40 agonist ivuxolimab. CDR3 sequence (DNA): TGTGCCAGCAGTACCTCGTCGGGGGTTCGCGAAAAACTGTTTTTT. This encodes CASSTSSGVREKLFF.